This TCR beta chain was obtained from a study of regulatory T cells in long-lasting Graves disease. With iRepertoire HTBI primers and Arm-PCR of CDR3 regions, TCR beta libraries were built. TCRdb independently ran MiXCR on the multiplex PCR reads; one entry per CDR3 protein. Of approximately 300,000 distinct CDR3 sequences listed, 15% to 20% are singletons. Indicated time point: newly diagnosed GD, antithyroid drugs for less than 3 months. Making the TCR library involved RNA that had been extracted from PBMCs. Notes on the study in general: New patients shared 1,000 or so public clonotypes, and persistent patients shared more, with a few thousand.

This clonotype was counted a few times. The antigen is not known. This TCR came from a female donor with Graves disease. The sample was peripheral blood mononuclear cells (PBMCs), taken at new diagnosis, from a patient treated with antithyroid drugs.

The CDR3 DNA is TGCAGCGTCTCCCTGACAGGGTCGGATGGCTACACCTTC. This codes for CSVSLTGSDGYTF. J is TRBJ1-2 and V is TRBV29-1, with TRBD1 matching over 7 bases. Trimming cost V 6 bases and J 6 bases; bases outside gene matches: 10. This CDR3 is built from 13 residues. Germline V CDR1 and CDR2: SQVTM, ANQGSEA.